This T cell receptor (beta chain) originates from a study of breast tumors, draining lymph nodes, adjacent tissues (dated by TCRdb to about 2016). Study-level background: In breast cancer patients, the study compared the TCR beta repertoires of tumor, adjacent nontumor tissue and axillary lymph nodes. In human breast cancer, the study set out to evaluate how tumor, surrounding tissue and draining lymph node repertoires relate to one another and whether T cells may move between these sites. Points the paper makes about the study in general: The data were considered consistent with most tumor T cells being derived from the lymph node and subsequently expanding within tumor tissue. T-cell repertoire diversity in tumors was found to be lower than in lymph nodes but higher than in nontumor tissue, and preferential V and J gene usage was observed. The conclusion that tumor T cells originate in lymph nodes was framed as consistent with a hypothesis rather than directly demonstrated. The similarity between tumor and nontumor tissue repertoires was significantly greater in luminal-like breast cancer than in basal-like breast cancer.

The reads were generated on an Illumina HiSeq 2000. Multiplex PCR amplification was used to generate the TCR beta chain libraries. The amplified TCR beta chain products were analyzed by high-throughput sequencing. TCRdb's own reprocessing of the public reads used fastp at Q25 and MiXCR and kept productive beta chains. Here each entry gathers all rows of one CDR3 protein and keeps the most common genes and DNA. Within this sample are about 31,000 distinct CDR3 sequences, with 63% of them counted one time only. The ten most abundant clones make up over 15% of the sample. Comments on this clonotype: It lacks a known antigen. Base qualities are not provided; no much larger clone lies one nucleotide away.

According to the germline V gene, CDR1 reads SGHAT and CDR2 reads FQNNGV. Including the terminal cysteine and phenylalanine, the CDR3 comprises 17 residues. Kept here is only the CDR3 DNA, which spans 51 bases and is read in frame from base 1. At the junction V is shortened by 0 bases and J by 4 bases, with 16 bases in between. The sample taken for sequencing was breast tumor tissue. The receptor chain draws on TRBV11-2 and TRBJ2-1; the D call is tentative, TRBD1 or TRBD2, as each matches 6 bases. This sequence was found in a female donor with breast cancer. Some clones in this sample may be carry-over from other donors' samples. The CDR3 region: CASSLDLGGKRYNEQFF. At the DNA level, the sequence is TGTGCCAGCAGCTTAGATTTAGGGGGGAAAAGGTACAATGAGCAGTTCTTC.